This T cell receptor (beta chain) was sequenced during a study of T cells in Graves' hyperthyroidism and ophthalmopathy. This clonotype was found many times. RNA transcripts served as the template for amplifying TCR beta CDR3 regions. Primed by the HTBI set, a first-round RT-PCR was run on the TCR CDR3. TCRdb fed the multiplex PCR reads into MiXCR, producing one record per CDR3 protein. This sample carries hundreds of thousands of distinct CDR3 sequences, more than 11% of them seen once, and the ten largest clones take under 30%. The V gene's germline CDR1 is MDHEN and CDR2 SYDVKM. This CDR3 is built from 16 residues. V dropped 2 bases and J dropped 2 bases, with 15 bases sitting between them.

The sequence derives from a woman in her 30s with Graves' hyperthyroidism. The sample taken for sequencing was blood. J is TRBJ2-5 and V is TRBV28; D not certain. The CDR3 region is CASSLVTPNKQETQYF. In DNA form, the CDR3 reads TGTGCCAGCAGTTTAGTGACCCCGAATAAGCAAGAGACCCAGTACTTC.